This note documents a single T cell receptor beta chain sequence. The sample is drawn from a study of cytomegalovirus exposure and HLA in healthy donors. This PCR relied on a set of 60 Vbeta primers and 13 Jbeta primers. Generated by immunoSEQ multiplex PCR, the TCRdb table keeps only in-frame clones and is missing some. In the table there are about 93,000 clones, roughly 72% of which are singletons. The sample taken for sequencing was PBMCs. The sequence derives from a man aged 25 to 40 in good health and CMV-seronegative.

In nucleotides, the CDR3 is TGTGCCAGCAGTGTCGGGACAGTGAACACTGAAGCTTTCTTT. As protein: CASSVGTVNTEAFF. This chain uses TRBV27 with TRBJ1-1; 7 nucleotides align to TRBD1. The germline V gene encodes CDR1 MNHEY and CDR2 SMNVEV (reference sequence). The CDR3 contains 14 residues. V lost 5 bases, J lost 0 bases, and 3 bases stayed unmatched.